The 28 T cell receptor beta chains reported below all come from one sample, sequenced in a study of PD-L1 blockade in urothelial cancer. Time point in this sample: pretreatment peripheral blood. The table came from immunoSEQ multiplex PCR; TCRdb's copy has only in-frame clones and leaves some out. The data contain about 56,000 clones, about 85% of them singletons. The input for sequencing was PBMCs, taken around atezolizumab (anti-PD-L1) treatment. The receptors stem from a man in his 70s with urothelial cancer.

V is TRBV25-1 and J is TRBJ1-5, with D tentatively TRBD1 (6 bases). The V gene lost 1 base and the J gene lost 3 bases, with 10 bases spanning the gap. The CDR3 has 15 residues. Germline CDR1 MGHDK, CDR2 SYGVNS. The CDR3 DNA follows: TGTGCCAGCAGTGAATCGGCAGGGGACAATCAGCCCCAGCATTTT. Amino acid sequence: CASSESAGDNQPQHF.

The chain combines TRBV5-1 with TRBJ1-5; D is possibly TRBD1 (6 bases). Germline CDR1 and CDR2: SGHRS and YFSETQ. The CDR3 covers 15 residues. V dropped 1 base and J dropped 3 bases, with 11 bases sitting between them. CDR3 nucleotides: TGCGCCAGCAGCTTGTTAGGACAGCACAATCAGCCCCAGCATTTT. Its protein is CASSLLGQHNQPQHF.

The chain has TRBV29-1 and TRBJ2-7, with D possibly matching TRBD1 (6 bases). CDR3 length: 17 residues. Per the germline V gene, CDR1 is SQVTM and CDR2 is ANQGSEA. Trimming removed 1 base from V and 7 bases from J, with 26 bases in between. Here the CDR3 DNA reads TGCAGCGTTGAAGTCCTTGGGACACCCCTTACCTTCGGGGAGCAGTACTTC. Protein: CSVEVLGTPLTFGEQYF.

This clone turned up a few times. V and J are TRBV2 and TRBJ1-3, with a possible D match to TRBD1 (5 bases). The V end lost 4 bases, the J end lost 1 base, and 11 bases lay between the germline ends. There are 15 residues in the CDR3. Per germline, CDR1 SNHLY and CDR2 FYNNEI. Written as DNA, the CDR3 is TGTGCCAGCAGTGTAACAGGTTCTTCTGGAAACACCATATATTTT. The encoded protein is CASSVTGSSGNTIYF.

The J gene is TRBJ2-7, the V gene TRBV5-6, with 12 bases lining up with TRBD2. Trimming cost V 2 bases and J 5 bases; bases outside gene matches: 8. The length of the CDR3 is 16 residues. Germline-derived CDR1 and CDR2 are SGHDT and YYEEEE. The CDR3 loop is CASSFARLAGVNEQYF. The CDR3 nucleotides are TGTGCCAGCAGCTTCGCGAGACTAGCGGGAGTCAACGAGCAGTACTTC.

This clone has a handful of counts. The chain uses TRBV28 and TRBJ2-1; the match to TRBD2 covers 10 bases. CDR1 and CDR2 (germline): MDHEN, SYDVKM. This CDR3 comprises 16 residues. Trimming cost V 6 bases and J 2 bases; bases outside gene matches: 7. CDR3 nucleotides: TGTGCCAGCAGGCTATTAGCGGGAGGACCCTACAATGAGCAGTTCTTC. It codes for CASRLLAGGPYNEQFF. The complete variable domain, with remaining parts taken from reference TRBV28 and TRBJ2-1, reads DVKVTQSSRYLVKRTGEKVFLECVQDMDHENMFWYRQDPGLGLRLIYFSYDVKMKEKGDIPEGYSVSREKKERFSLILESASTNQTSMYLCASRLLAGGPYNEQFFGPGTRLTVL.

The V call is TRBV15, the J call TRBJ2-3, with 8 nucleotides matching TRBD2. This CDR3 has 20 amino acids. V lost 1 base, J lost 14 bases, and 29 bases stayed unmatched. Germline lookup yields CDR1 LNHNV and CDR2 YYDKDF (reference sequence). CDR3 sequence: CATSRGQRGSGRSPHRYAYF. The CDR3 DNA is TGTGCCACCAGCAGAGGACAACGCGGGAGCGGGAGATCTCCCCACAGATACGCGTATTTT.

The chain carries TRBV11-3 and TRBJ2-7, with a weak D call TRBD2 (6 bases). With 1 base removed from V and 0 bases from J, the gap between germline ends came to 10 bases. Germline assignment: CDR1 SGHNT and CDR2 YENEEA. This CDR3 is built from 15 residues. The CDR3 bases are TGTGCCAGCAGCTTAGGGGCGGGACTCTCCTACGAGCAGTACTTC. Protein sequence: CASSLGAGLSYEQYF.

This sequence joins TRBV7-9 and TRBJ2-3; maybe TRBD2 (6 bases). The CDR3 is made up of 13 amino acids. V dropped 4 bases and J dropped 14 bases, with 19 bases sitting between them. The germline CDR1 and CDR2 sequences are SEHNR and FQNEAQ (reference sequence). CDR3 sequence (DNA): TGTGCCAGCAGCTGGGACGGGGGAAGATACGCGTATTTT. Encoded protein: CASSWDGGRYAYF.

The rearrangement joins TRBV29-1 to TRBJ2-1; 10 bases map to TRBD1. V gave up 7 bases and J gave up 1 base; unmatched junction bases: 10. Germline CDR1 and CDR2: SQVTM and ANQGSEA. This CDR3 spans 16 amino acids. The CDR3 protein is CSGQDRGIGSYNEQFF. Here the CDR3 DNA reads TGCAGCGGCCAGGACAGGGGGATCGGGTCCTACAATGAGCAGTTCTTC.

V gene TRBV28 combines with J gene TRBJ1-1, with 7 nucleotides matching TRBD1. The V segment lost 6 bases and the J segment 1 base; nucleotides outside the gene matches: 8. The CDR3 has 15 amino acids. Germline V gives CDR1 MDHEN, CDR2 SYDVKM. The DNA of the CDR3 is TGTGCCAGCAGCCCGAGGGGGCCTGGGAACACTGAAGCTTTCTTT. It is translated as CASSPRGPGNTEAFF.

This chain joins TRBV28 and TRBJ1-2, with 8 bases lining up with TRBD1. The CDR3 is 13 residues long. CDR1 MDHEN and CDR2 SYDVKM come from the germline V gene. Germline trimming cut 5 bases from V and 14 bases from J; bases unmatched to any gene: 13. This CDR3 is CASSLTAPGQATF. The DNA of the CDR3 is TGTGCCAGCAGTCTAACGGCTCCGGGACAGGCTACCTTC.

This clone was observed a single time. The V gene is TRBV30, the J gene TRBJ2-3; 10 bases are shared with TRBD2. The CDR3 is 15 amino acids. The J segment lost 14 bases and the V segment lost 0 bases, leaving 14 bases of the junction unmatched. Germline V CDR1 and CDR2: GTSNPN, SVGIG (reference sequence). The CDR3 spells CAWSVKRGGHRYAYF. As DNA, the CDR3 is TGTGCCTGGAGTGTAAAGCGGGGGGGGCACAGATACGCGTATTTT.

This chain joins TRBV5-1 and TRBJ1-1; unclear D gene. V was cut by 0 bases and J by 3 bases, with 9 bases left in between. The CDR3 runs to 14 residues. Germline V gene sequence: CDR1 SGHRS, CDR2 YFSETQ. CDR3 sequence (DNA): TGCGCCAGCAGCTTGGCCGGCGGGGACACTGAAGCTTTCTTT. As protein: CASSLAGGDTEAFF.

The rearrangement uses TRBV18 and TRBJ2-7; tentative D call: TRBD1 (5 bases). The germline V gene encodes CDR1 KGHSH and CDR2 LQKENI. Trimming shortened V by 0 bases and J by 0 bases, and 15 bases separated the two germline ends. The CDR3 is 17 amino acids. This CDR3 reads CASSPPLWTPSSYEQYF. The CDR3 coding sequence is TGTGCCAGCTCACCACCCTTATGGACACCAAGCTCCTACGAGCAGTACTTC.

The CDR3 loop is CAGQGSGNTIYF. CDR3 in DNA: TGTGCCGGACAGGGATCTGGAAACACCATATATTTT. The chain has TRBV30 and TRBJ1-3, with TRBD1 matching 8 bases. Germline CDR1 GTSNPN, CDR2 SVGIG (reference sequence). V shed 8 bases and J 1 base; nucleotides not matched to a gene: 1. There are 12 residues in the CDR3.

This chain connects TRBV12-5 to TRBJ2-3; 9 nucleotides match TRBD2. This CDR3 is built from 17 residues. The V and J ends lost 5 bases and 14 bases, in that order; junction bases with no gene match: 23. CDR1 and CDR2 (germline): LGHNT, FRNRAP. The CDR3 DNA reads TGTGCTAGTGGTCCCACCTATAGCGGGAGCCGGGGGAGATACGCGTATTTT. Amino acid sequence: CASGPTYSGSRGRYAYF.

This clone was detected many times. The chain employs TRBV7-9 and TRBJ1-1, with 12 bases aligning to TRBD1. Germline V gene data show CDR1 as SEHNR and CDR2 as FQNEAQ (reference sequence). J lost 10 bases, V lost 1 base, and 7 bases had no gene match. This CDR3 is 15 amino acids long. The CDR3 sequence is CASSLGDRGLYRAFF. In nucleotides, the CDR3 is TGTGCCAGCAGCTTAGGGGACAGGGGGCTGTATAGAGCTTTCTTT.

The V gene is TRBV5-1, the J gene TRBJ2-3; tentative D call: TRBD1 (6 bases). Germline V gene data show CDR1 as SGHRS and CDR2 as YFSETQ. The CDR3 loop spans 17 amino acids. Trimming pared 0 bases from V and 4 bases from J, leaving 18 bases between. Here the CDR3 DNA reads TGCGCCAGCAGCTTGGAGGCGGCAGGGGCCGGGGCAGATACGCAGTATTTT. This translates into CASSLEAAGAGADTQYF.

This clone was seen a single time. This chain joins TRBV5-1 and TRBJ2-5, with D maybe TRBD1 (6 bases). The germline V gene encodes CDR1 SGHRS and CDR2 YFSETQ. This CDR3 contains 15 residues. The germline V and J ends were trimmed by 4 bases and 2 bases, with 15 bases remaining between them. The CDR3 reads CASSPTGLWQETQYF. The CDR3 coding sequence is TGCGCCAGCAGCCCCACAGGGTTGTGGCAAGAGACCCAGTACTTC.

This chain uses TRBV28 with TRBJ2-7, with TRBD1 matching over 9 bases. The CDR3 loop spans 15 amino acids. Germline V lookup: CDR1 MDHEN, CDR2 SYDVKM. V gave up 7 bases and J gave up 3 bases; unmatched junction bases: 10. The CDR3 DNA follows: TGTGCCAGCAAACCTGGACAGGGGAAAGGCTACGAGCAGTACTTC. This gives the protein CASKPGQGKGYEQYF.

The sample holds a few counts of this clone. This chain connects TRBV27 to TRBJ2-7; 8 bases agree with TRBD2. Germline V gene data show CDR1 as MNHEY and CDR2 as SMNVEV (reference sequence). CDR3 length equals 14 residues. V lost 3 bases to trimming and J lost 4 bases; unmatched junction nucleotides: 5. The CDR3 loop reads CASSFSSGSYEQYF. The CDR3 DNA follows: TGTGCCAGCAGTTTTTCGAGCGGGAGTTACGAGCAGTACTTC.

This clone was observed a single time. The J gene is TRBJ2-1, the V gene TRBV20-1; D possibly corresponds to TRBD2 (5 bases). The germline V and J ends were trimmed by 1 base and 10 bases, with 8 bases remaining between them. Germline V gene sequence: CDR1 DFQATT, CDR2 SNEGSKA (reference sequence). The CDR3 consists of 11 residues. The CDR3 loop is CSARVRREQFF. The CDR3 nucleotides read TGCAGTGCTAGAGTGCGGAGGGAGCAGTTCTTC.

CDR3 DNA: TGTGCCAGTAGGGGGACAGGAATGAGGAATCAGCCCCAGCATTTT. Its protein product is CASRGTGMRNQPQHF. This sequence joins TRBV19 and TRBJ1-5; 8 nucleotides match TRBD1. V shed 6 bases, J shed 4 bases, and the junction held 8 bases outside the gene matches. Per the germline V gene, CDR1 is LNHDA and CDR2 is SQIVND (reference sequence). The CDR3 is made up of 15 amino acids.

This chain joins TRBV11-2 and TRBJ2-2; D gene uncertain. V was pared by 4 bases and J by 1 base, with 16 bases between. This CDR3 has 17 amino acids. In germline, CDR1 is SGHAT, CDR2 FQNNGV. The CDR3: CASSSQRMGLNTGELFF. CDR3 nucleotides: TGTGCCAGCAGCTCCCAGCGTATGGGTCTGAACACCGGGGAGCTGTTTTTT. The entire variable domain, with the rest obtained from reference TRBV11-2 and TRBJ2-2, is as follows: EAGVAQSPRYKIIEKRQSVAFWCNPISGHATLYWYQQILGQGPKLLIQFQNNGVVDDSQLPKDRFSAERLKGVDSTLKIQPAKLEDSAVYLCASSSQRMGLNTGELFFGEGSRLTVL.

The chain couples TRBV10-3 to TRBJ2-1; D may be TRBD1 (6 bases). CDR3 size: 13 residues. Germline lookup yields CDR1 ENHRY and CDR2 SYGVKD. Trimming shortened V by 11 bases and J by 6 bases, and 17 bases separated the two germline ends. CDR3 sequence reads: CASRGVGGNEQFF. DNA for the CDR3: TGTGCCTCACGAGGGGTAGGGGGCAATGAGCAGTTCTTC.

This chain links TRBV28 with TRBJ2-7, with TRBD2 matching 7 bases. CDR1 is MDHEN, CDR2 SYDVKM, per germline. The CDR3 contains 13 residues. Trimming at V came to 5 bases and at J to 3 bases, leaving 4 bases not matched to a gene. In DNA form, the CDR3 reads TGTGCCAGCAGTCCTAGGACTAGCTACGAGCAGTACTTC. Translation gives CASSPRTSYEQYF.

Of note for this clone: Other DNA sequences in this sample translate to the same CDR3. The rearrangement uses TRBV28 and TRBJ1-5; 8 bases fit TRBD1. CDR1 is MDHEN and CDR2 is SYDVKM in the germline V gene. This CDR3 has 14 residues. The V gene end was trimmed by 7 bases and the J gene end by 7 bases; junction bases not matched to a gene: 9. The CDR3: CASTTDRGRQPQHF. CDR3 bases: TGTGCCAGCACCACCGACAGGGGAAGACAGCCCCAGCATTTT.